This T cell receptor beta chain originates from a study of post-analysis software for immune sequencing data. Notes on the study in general: With TRBV5-6, TRBV5-1 and TRBV20-1 included, about five TRBV segments were more frequent in patients than in controls.

V trimming: 6 bases; J trimming: 4 bases; junction bases outside the gene matches: 11. The germline CDR1 and CDR2 sequences are WSHSY and SAAADI. CDR3 size: 18 residues. TCR beta cDNA libraries included unique molecular identifiers. From the PCR reads, TCRdb called clonotypes with MiXCR, one entry per CDR3 protein. The data contain roughly 800,000 distinct CDR3 sequences, 53% of them singletons. In the case of this clonotype: What it binds is not known.

The sequencing input was blood. This rearrangement joins TRBV10-2 to TRBJ2-1, with 14 bases that match TRBD2. The sequence was collected from a girl under 18 with multiple sclerosis. The CDR3 DNA is TGCGCCAGCAGACGGACTAGCGGGAGGCAACCAGGATACAATGAGCAGTTCTTC. It translates to CASRRTSGRQPGYNEQFF.